This T cell receptor (beta chain) originates from a study of CD8 T cells in Susac syndrome (dated by TCRdb to between 2019 and 2020). For the wider study: Whether CD8+ T cell activation and differentiation in Susac syndrome was antigen driven was tested using repertoire sequencing. General study outcomes and caveats: The TCR sequencing and HLA analysis was acknowledged to have included a relatively small number of individuals.

From its cysteine to its phenylalanine, the CDR3 spans 16 amino acids. Only the CDR3 DNA stays, 48 bases, in frame from base 1. V ends up 4 bases short and J 4 bases short, with an unmatched junction base count of 9. The germline V gene (reference sequence) specifies SEHNR as CDR1 and FQNEAQ as CDR2. Peripheral blood CD8+ and CD4+ T cells from healthy donors, Susac syndrome patients and multiple sclerosis patients were profiled using high-throughput TCR beta sequencing. The multiple sclerosis controls were treatment-naive patients whose relapsing-remitting disease, either stable or active, fulfilled the revised McDonald criteria. Bulk CD8+ and CD4+ T cells were purified by magnetic negative isolation, while CD8+ TEMRA cells were enriched using FACS. Blood was collected in EDTA tubes and processed within 24 hours, with PBMCs isolated through density gradient centrifugation. PBMCs destined for TCR sequencing were cryopreserved in liquid nitrogen and later thawed in a 37 °C water bath. Purity of sorted or isolated CD4+, CD8+ and CD8+ TEMRA cells was at least 90%.

A note on this clonotype: Its antigen specificity is not known. There are no base qualities to consult, and no much larger clone falls within one base.

RNA was extracted with the RNeasy kit and about 0.5 to 1 ug was reverse transcribed using random hexamers. TCR beta CDR3 regions were amplified with the immunoSEQ multiplex PCR assay covering 54 Vbeta and 13 Jbeta segments. PCR amplification bias was corrected using a synthetic template baseline for primer optimization and computational correction. The authors' analysis ran thus. Reads were annotated to V, D and J genes according to IMGT and were analyzed with immunoSEQ Analyzer, with only productive sequences retained. To calculate clonality, Shannon entropy was normalized by log2 of the number of productive unique sequences and then subtracted from one. For each patient and control, public and private clones were evaluated within the 100 most prevalent clones. Clones were defined as Susac-specific if absent from the healthy and MS cohorts, from 1052 published viral clones and from other ImmuneACCESS disease sequences. The raw public reads went through TCRdb reprocessing: fastp at Q25, MiXCR clone calling, in-frame beta chains kept. Identical CDR3 proteins give one entry, which carries the most common genes and DNA. These V and J calls derive from TCRdb rather than the authors' analysis. Within this sample are 250,000 or so distinct CDR3 sequences, with roughly 95% of them counted one time only. Roughly 0.07% of the sample is taken by the ten largest.

The chain is assembled from TRBV7-9 and TRBJ1-2, and TRBD1 matches 10 of the central bases. What was sequenced was CD4+ T cells from PBMCs. This TCR was sampled from a human donor with multiple sclerosis. At the DNA level, the sequence is TGTGCCAGCAGCTCGCCGGGACAGGGGTTGGGCTATGGCTACACCTTC. It encodes CASSSPGQGLGYGYTF.